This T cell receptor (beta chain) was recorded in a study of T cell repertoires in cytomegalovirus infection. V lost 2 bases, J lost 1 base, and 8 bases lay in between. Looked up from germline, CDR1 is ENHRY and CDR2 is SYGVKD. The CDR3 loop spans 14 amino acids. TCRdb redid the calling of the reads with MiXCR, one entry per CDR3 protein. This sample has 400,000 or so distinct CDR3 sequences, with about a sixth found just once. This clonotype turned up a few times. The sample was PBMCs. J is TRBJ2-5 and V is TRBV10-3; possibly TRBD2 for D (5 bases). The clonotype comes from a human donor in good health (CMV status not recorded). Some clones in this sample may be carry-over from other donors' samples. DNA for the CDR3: TGTGCCATCAGTGAGACCGAGGGCCAAGAGACCCAGTACTTC. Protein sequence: CAISETEGQETQYF.